Sequencing of this TCR beta chain was carried out in a study of blood T cells in healthy people across ages. Study findings and constraints: Observed TCR beta diversity showed a strong correlation with the percentage of naive T cells as measured by flow cytometry. Unsorted PBMC material precluded a definitive naive versus antigen-experienced comparison. Nothing was known about donor CMV status, and this possibly confounded expanded clonotype changes.

The germline V and J ends were trimmed by 6 bases and 5 bases, with 17 bases remaining between them. The length of the CDR3 is 13 residues. From germline, CDR1 is DFQATT and CDR2 SNEGSKA (reference sequence). It was with a sample-barcoded 5' primer and a J-beta primer mix that a second PCR of roughly 7 to 12 cycles was run. TCRdb itself ran the 5' RACE reads through MiXCR, one entry per CDR3 protein. The sample has 850,000 to 1,300,000 distinct CDR3 sequences, 40% to 50% seen once. Details on this clonotype: Its antigen is currently unknown.

What was sequenced was blood. The chain employs TRBV20-1 and TRBJ2-7; TRBD2 is a possible D gene (6 bases). The TCR sequence derives from a woman aged 55-70 years in good health. Written as DNA, the CDR3 is TGCAGTGCAAAGGAGGGCCCTCTAAACGAGCAGTACTTC. Translating gives CSAKEGPLNEQYF.